The 7 T cell receptor beta chains in this list originate from one sample, sequenced in a study of blood T cell repertoires in COVID-19. TCRdb's table, derived via immunoSEQ multiplex PCR, lists solely in-frame clones and lacks some. The sample holds 40,000 or so clones, roughly 83% seen once. Sequenced sample: peripheral blood. All receptors derive from a human donor with acute or convalescent COVID-19. The donor label of this sample is uncertain.

V is TRBV6-5 and J is TRBJ2-7; 7 nucleotides align to TRBD1. CDR3 length equals 13 residues. After removal of 10 bases from V and 3 bases from J, the junction contained 9 bases not matched to a gene. Germline V gives CDR1 MNHEY, CDR2 SVGAGI. CDR3 region: CATRSGDSYEQYF. The CDR3 DNA reads TGTGCCACCCGGTCCGGGGACAGCTACGAGCAGTACTTC.

This sequence joins TRBV9 and TRBJ2-1; 10 bases agree with TRBD2. J was trimmed by 10 bases and V by 1 base; bases with no gene match: 8. CDR3 size: 15 residues. CDR1 is SGDLS and CDR2 is YYNGEE in the germline V gene. This chain's CDR3 is CASSVQLAGAEEQFF. In nucleotides, the CDR3 is TGTGCCAGCAGCGTACAGCTAGCGGGAGCCGAGGAGCAGTTCTTC. The whole variable domain, remainder taken from reference TRBV9 and TRBJ2-1, is DSGVTQTPKHLITATGQRVTLRCSPRSGDLSVYWYQQSLDQGLQFLIQYYNGEERAKGNILERFSAQQFPDLHSELNLSSLELGDSALYFCASSVQLAGAEEQFFGPGTRLTVL.

This sequence joins TRBV6-5 and TRBJ1-2; tentatively, D is TRBD1 (5 bases). The CDR3 is made up of 12 amino acids. Trimming removed 0 bases from V and 8 bases from J, with 7 bases in between. CDR1 MNHEY and CDR2 SVGAGI come from the germline V gene. The CDR3 reads CASSYSGEGYTF. Written as DNA, the CDR3 is TGTGCCAGCAGTTACTCAGGGGAAGGCTACACCTTC.

A single count supports this clone. The chain carries TRBV2 and TRBJ2-7, with 11 bases lining up with TRBD1. Unmatched junction bases numbered 8, after V lost 6 bases and J lost 7 bases. In germline, CDR1 is SNHLY, CDR2 FYNNEI. The CDR3 sequence is 14 residues long. Here the CDR3 DNA reads TGTGCCAGCAGATTCGGACAGGGGGCACGGGAGCAGTACTTC. This codes for CASRFGQGAREQYF.

The rearrangement joins TRBV7-3 to TRBJ2-1; 10 nucleotides match TRBD2. V lost 0 bases and J lost 7; bases outside the gene matches: 3. The CDR3 sequence is 15 residues long. Germline lookup yields CDR1 SGHTA and CDR2 FQGTGA. The CDR3 loop is CASSLTTSGINEQFF. The CDR3 nucleotides are TGTGCCAGCAGCTTAACAACTAGCGGGATTAATGAGCAGTTCTTC.

This chain joins TRBV4-1 and TRBJ1-2; the D gene is possibly TRBD1 (6 bases). The germline gives CDR1 MGHRA, CDR2 YSYEKL. Trimming took off 3 bases at V and 5 bases at J, with 16 bases between the two ends. The CDR3 loop spans 15 amino acids. The DNA of the CDR3 is TGCGCCAGCAGCCAGCTACCGACAGGCGAGTATGGCTACACCTTC. It is translated as CASSQLPTGEYGYTF.

CDR3 sequence reads: CASSQDSLNTGELFF. Here the CDR3 DNA reads TGTGCCAGCAGCCAAGATTCACTAAACACCGGGGAGCTGTTTTTT. The chain carries TRBV4-2 and TRBJ2-2; the D is unclear. The CDR3 covers 15 residues. The germline V and J ends were trimmed by 0 bases and 2 bases, with 7 bases remaining between them. Germline-derived CDR1 and CDR2 are LGHNA and YNFKEQ.